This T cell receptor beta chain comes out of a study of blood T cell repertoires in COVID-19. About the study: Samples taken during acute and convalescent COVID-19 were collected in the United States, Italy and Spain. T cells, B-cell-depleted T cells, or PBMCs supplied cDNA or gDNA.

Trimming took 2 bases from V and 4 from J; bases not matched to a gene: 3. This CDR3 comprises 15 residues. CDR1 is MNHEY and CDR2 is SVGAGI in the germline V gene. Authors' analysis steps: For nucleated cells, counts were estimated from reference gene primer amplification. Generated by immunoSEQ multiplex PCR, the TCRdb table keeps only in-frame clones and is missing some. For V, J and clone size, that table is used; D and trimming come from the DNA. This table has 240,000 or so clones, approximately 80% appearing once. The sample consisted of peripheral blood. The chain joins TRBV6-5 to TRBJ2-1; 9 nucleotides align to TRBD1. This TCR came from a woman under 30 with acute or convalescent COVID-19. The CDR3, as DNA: TGTGCCAGCAGTTACGGACAGGGGACTTACAATGAGCAGTTCTTC. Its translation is CASSYGQGTYNEQFF.